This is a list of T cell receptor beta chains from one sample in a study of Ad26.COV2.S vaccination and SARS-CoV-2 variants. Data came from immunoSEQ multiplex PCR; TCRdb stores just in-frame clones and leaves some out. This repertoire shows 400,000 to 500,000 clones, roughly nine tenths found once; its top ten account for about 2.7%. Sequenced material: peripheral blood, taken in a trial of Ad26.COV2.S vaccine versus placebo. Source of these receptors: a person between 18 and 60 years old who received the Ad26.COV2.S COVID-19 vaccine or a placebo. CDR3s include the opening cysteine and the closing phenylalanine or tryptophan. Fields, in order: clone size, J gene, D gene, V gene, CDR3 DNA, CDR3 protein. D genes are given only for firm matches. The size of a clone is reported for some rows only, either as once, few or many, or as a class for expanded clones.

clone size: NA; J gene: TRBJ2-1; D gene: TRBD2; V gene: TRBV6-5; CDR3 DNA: TGTGCCAGCAGTTACCGCAGCGGGAGGCGGAATGAGCAGTTCTTC; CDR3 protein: CASSYRSGRRNEQFF
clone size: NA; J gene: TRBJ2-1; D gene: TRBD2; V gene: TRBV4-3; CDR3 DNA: TGCGCCAGCAGCCCCCTCAGCGGGGGCCCTTCTAATGAGCAGTTCTTC; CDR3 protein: CASSPLSGGPSNEQFF
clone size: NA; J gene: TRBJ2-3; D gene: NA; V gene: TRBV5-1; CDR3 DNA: TGCGCCAGCCAAGACGGGGCCATCACAGATACGCAGTATTTT; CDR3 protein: CASQDGAITDTQYF
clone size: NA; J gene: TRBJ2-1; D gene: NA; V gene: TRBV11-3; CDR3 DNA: TGTGCCAGCAGCTACGGGGCGGGTGAGCAGTTCTTC; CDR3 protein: CASSYGAGEQFF
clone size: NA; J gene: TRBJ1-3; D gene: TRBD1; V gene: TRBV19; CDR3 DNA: TGTGCCAGTAGCAGACAGGGGATCTTCGGAAACACCATATATTTT; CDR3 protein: CASSRQGIFGNTIYF
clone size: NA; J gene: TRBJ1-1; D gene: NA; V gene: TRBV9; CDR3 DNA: TGTGCCAGCAGCGTACGAGAGAACACTGAAGCTTTCTTT; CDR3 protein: CASSVRENTEAFF
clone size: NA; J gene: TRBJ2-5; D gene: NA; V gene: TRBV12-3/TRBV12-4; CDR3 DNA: TGTGCCAGCAGTTTAGACCTAGGAGAGACCCAGTACTTC; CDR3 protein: CASSLDLGETQYF
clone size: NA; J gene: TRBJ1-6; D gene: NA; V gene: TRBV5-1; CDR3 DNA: TGCGCCAGCCGCACCTCCGCCGGGGGTCGGAATTCACCCCTCCACTTT; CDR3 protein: CASRTSAGGRNSPLHF
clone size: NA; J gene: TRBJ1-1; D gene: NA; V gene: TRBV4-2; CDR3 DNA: TGTGCCAGCAGCCAGGGACAGAACACTGAAGCTTTCTTT; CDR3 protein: CASSQGQNTEAFF
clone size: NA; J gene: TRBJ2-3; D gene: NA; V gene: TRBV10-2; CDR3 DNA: TGCGCCAGCAGTCATGGGAATACGCAGTATTTT; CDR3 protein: CASSHGNTQYF
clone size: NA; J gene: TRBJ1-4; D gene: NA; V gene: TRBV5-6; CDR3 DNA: TGTGCCAGCAGCTCGGTAGGACGTAAACTGTTTTTT; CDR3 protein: CASSSVGRKLFF
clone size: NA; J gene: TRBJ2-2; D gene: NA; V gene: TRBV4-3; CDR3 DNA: TGCGCCAGCAGCAAAACTCAGAACACCGGGGAGCTGTTTTTT; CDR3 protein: CASSKTQNTGELFF
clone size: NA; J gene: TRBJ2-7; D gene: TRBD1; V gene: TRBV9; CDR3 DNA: TGTGCCAGCAGCTCTCGGACAGGCTCCTACGAGCAGTACTTC; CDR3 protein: CASSSRTGSYEQYF
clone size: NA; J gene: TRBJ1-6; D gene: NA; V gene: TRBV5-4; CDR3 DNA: TGTGCCAGCAGCTTAACGGGTAATTCACCCCTCCACTTT; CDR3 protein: CASSLTGNSPLHF
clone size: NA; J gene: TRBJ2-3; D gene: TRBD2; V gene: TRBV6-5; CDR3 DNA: TGTGCCAGCAGTTCCACGGGAGGCGGGAGGGGAGATACGCAGTATTTT; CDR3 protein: CASSSTGGGRGDTQYF
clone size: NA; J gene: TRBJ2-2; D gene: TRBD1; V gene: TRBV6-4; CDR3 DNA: TGTGCCAGCAGTGACCGGGACAGCTCGGGGGAGCTGTTTTTT; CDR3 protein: CASSDRDSSGELFF
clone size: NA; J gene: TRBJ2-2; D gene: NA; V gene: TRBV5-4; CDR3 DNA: TGTGCCAGCAGCTTGAGGAACACCGGGGAGCTGTTTTTT; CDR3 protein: CASSLRNTGELFF
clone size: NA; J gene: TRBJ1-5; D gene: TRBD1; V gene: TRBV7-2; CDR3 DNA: TGTGCCAGCAGCCTCCGGACAGGGATGGATCAGCCCCAGCATTTT; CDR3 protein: CASSLRTGMDQPQHF
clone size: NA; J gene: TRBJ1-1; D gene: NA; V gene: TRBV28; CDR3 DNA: TGTGCCTACGGGGCTCCGAACACTGAAGCTTTCTTT; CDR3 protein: CAYGAPNTEAFF
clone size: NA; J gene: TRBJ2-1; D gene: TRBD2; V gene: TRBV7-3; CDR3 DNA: TGTGCCAGCAGCTATGGGACTAGCGGGCACAATGAGCAGTTCTTC; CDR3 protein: CASSYGTSGHNEQFF
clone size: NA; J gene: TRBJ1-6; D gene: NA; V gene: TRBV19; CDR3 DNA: TGTGCCAGTAGTATATTCGGGGGGAGTAATTCACCCCTCCACTTT; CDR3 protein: CASSIFGGSNSPLHF
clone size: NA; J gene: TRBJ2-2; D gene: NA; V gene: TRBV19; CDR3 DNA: TGTGCCAGTACACGGTCGAACACCGGGGAGCTGTTTTTT; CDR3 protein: CASTRSNTGELFF
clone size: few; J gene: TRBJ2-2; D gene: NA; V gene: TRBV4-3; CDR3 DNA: TGCGCCAGCAGCCAAGAATTTTGGGGGACCGGGGAGCTGTTTTTT; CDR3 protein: CASSQEFWGTGELFF
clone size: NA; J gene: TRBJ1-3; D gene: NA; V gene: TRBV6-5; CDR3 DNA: TGTGCCAGCAGAGCGAGCTCTGGAAACACCATATATTTT; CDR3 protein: CASRASSGNTIYF
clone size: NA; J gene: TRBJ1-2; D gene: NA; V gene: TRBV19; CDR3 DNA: TGTGCCAGTAGGGATACTGGGGATGGCTACACCTTC; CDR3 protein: CASRDTGDGYTF
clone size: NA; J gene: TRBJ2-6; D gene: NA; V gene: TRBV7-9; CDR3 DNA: TGTGCCAGCAGCTTAGCGGGGCGTAACACTTTC; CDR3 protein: CASSLAGRNTF
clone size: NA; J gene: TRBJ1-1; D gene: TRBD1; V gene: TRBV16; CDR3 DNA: TGTGCCAGCAGCCCCACCCCGGGACAGAAAGCTTTCTTT; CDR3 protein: CASSPTPGQKAFF
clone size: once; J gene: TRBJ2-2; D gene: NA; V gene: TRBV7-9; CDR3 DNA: TGTGCCAGCAGCTTATGGAGGGGTACCACCGGGGAGCTGTTTTTT; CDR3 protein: CASSLWRGTTGELFF
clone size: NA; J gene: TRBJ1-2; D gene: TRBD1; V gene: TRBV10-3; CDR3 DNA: TGTGCCATCATGGGACAGGTTAACTATGGCTACACCTTC; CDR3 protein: CAIMGQVNYGYTF
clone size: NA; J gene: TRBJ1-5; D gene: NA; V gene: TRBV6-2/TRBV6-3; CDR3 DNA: TGTGCCAGCAGTTACAGGTGGGTCCAGCCCCAGCATTTT; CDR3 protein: CASSYRWVQPQHF
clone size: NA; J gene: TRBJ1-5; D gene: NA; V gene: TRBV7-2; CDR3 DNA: TGTGCCAGCAGCTTAGCTTGGGGGAGGGATCAGCCCCAGCATTTT; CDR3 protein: CASSLAWGRDQPQHF
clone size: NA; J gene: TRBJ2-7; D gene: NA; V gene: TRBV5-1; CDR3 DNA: TGCGCCAGCAGCCCCAACGAGGGTAACGAGCAGTACTTC; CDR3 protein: CASSPNEGNEQYF
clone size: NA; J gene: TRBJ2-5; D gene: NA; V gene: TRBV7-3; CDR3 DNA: TGTGCCAGCAGCTACGGTCCTGGAGCGGAGACCCAGTACTTC; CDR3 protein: CASSYGPGAETQYF
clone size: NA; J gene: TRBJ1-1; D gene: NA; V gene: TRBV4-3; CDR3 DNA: TGCGCCAGCAGCCGCTTCTCAGAGGGTGTGAACACTGAAGCTTTCTTT; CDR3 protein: CASSRFSEGVNTEAFF
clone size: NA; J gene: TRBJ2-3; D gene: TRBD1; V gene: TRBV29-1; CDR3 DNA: TGCAGCGTTGAAAGGGGGTCAGGGGGCATAGATACGCAGTATTTT; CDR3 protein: CSVERGSGGIDTQYF
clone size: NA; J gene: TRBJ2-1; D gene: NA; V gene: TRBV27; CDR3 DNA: TGTGCCACCCCCGGGGCCCCCTACAATGAGCAGTTCTTC; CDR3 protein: CATPGAPYNEQFF
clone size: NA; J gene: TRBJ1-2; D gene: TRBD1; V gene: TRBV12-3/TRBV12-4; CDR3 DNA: TGTGCCAGCAGTTCGACAGGGTATGGCTACACCTTC; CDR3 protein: CASSSTGYGYTF
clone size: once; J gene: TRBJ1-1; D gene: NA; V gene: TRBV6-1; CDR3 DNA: TGTGCCAGCAGTGAAGGGACAGCTAACACTGAAGCTTTCTTT; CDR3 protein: CASSEGTANTEAFF
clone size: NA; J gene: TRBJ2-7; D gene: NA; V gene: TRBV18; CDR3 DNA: TGTGCCAGCTCACCACCCGGGACCCGGGGTTCCTACGAGCAGTACTTC; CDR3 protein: CASSPPGTRGSYEQYF
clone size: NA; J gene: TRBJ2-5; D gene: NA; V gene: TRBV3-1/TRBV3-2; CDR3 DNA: TGTGCCAGCAGCCCCCCGGGACTTGAGGCCCAGTACTTC; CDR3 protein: CASSPPGLEAQYF
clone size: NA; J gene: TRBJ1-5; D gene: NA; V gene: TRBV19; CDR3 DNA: TGTGCCAGTAGTATCACGCTCATAAGGACGCCCCAGCATTTT; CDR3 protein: CASSITLIRTPQHF
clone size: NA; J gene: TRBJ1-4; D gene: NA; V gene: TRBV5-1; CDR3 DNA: TGCGCCAGCAGCTCCCACGGGGAGACGGTTAATGAAAAACTGTTTTTT; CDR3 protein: CASSSHGETVNEKLFF
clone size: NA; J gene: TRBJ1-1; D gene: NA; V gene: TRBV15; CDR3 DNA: TGTGCCACCAGCAGAGGCAGTATGAACACTGAAGCTTTCTTT; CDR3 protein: CATSRGSMNTEAFF
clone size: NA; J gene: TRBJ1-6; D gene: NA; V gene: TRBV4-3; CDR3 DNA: TGCGCCAGCAGCCGCATCCAGGGCTCCGGCAGTTCACCCCTCCACTTT; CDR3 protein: CASSRIQGSGSSPLHF
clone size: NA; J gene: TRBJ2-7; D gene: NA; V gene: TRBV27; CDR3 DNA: TGTGCCAGCAGTTTATCTCGTGGGGGTGAGCAGTACTTC; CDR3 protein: CASSLSRGGEQYF
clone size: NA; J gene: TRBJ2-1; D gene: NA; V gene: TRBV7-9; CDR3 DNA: TGTGCCAGCAGTTTCCCAGGGATTGAGCAGTTCTTC; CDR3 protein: CASSFPGIEQFF
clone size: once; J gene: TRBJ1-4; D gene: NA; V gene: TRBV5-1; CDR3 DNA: TGCGCCAGCAGCCACGGGTTTGAAAAACTGTTTTTT; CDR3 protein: CASSHGFEKLFF
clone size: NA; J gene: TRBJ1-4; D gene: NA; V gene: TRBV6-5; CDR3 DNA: TGTGCCAGCGCCGTCAATTGGGGCGCAGGGGAAAAACTGTTTTTT; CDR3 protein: CASAVNWGAGEKLFF
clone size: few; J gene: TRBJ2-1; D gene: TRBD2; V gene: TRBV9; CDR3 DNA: TGTGCCAGCAGCGTAGGGCCGGGGAGGGACAATGAGCAGTTCTTC; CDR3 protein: CASSVGPGRDNEQFF
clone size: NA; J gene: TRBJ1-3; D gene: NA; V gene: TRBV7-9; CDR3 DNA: TGTGCCAGCAGCTCCTATGGGACGTTCGGAAACACCATATATTTT; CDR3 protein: CASSSYGTFGNTIYF
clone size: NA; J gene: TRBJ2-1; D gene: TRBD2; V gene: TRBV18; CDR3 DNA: TGTGCCAGCTCACTAACTAGCCGGGACTATTGTGTCTTC; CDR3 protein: CASSLTSRDYCVF
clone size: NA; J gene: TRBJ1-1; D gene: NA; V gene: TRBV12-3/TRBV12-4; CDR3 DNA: TGTGCCAGCAGTTCGCCCCCCACTGAAGCTTTCTTT; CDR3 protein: CASSSPPTEAFF
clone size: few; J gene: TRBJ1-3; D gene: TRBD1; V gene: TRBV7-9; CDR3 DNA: TGTGCCAGCAGCCCGCCGGGGACAGTCTCTGGAAACACCATATATTTT; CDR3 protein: CASSPPGTVSGNTIYF
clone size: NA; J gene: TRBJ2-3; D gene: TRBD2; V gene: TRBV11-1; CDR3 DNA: TGTGCCAGCAGCTTAGGCGGGAGGGTGGGCGATACGCAGTATTTT; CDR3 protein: CASSLGGRVGDTQYF